This T cell receptor (beta chain) was sequenced for a study of control samples from healthy donors and cancer patients. Here immunoSEQ multiplex PCR was the method, and the copy in TCRdb shows in-frame clones only, minus some. The table includes approximately 94,000 clones, around 84% detected once. Sample: PBMCs. This receptor was taken from a man aged 65 to 79 with lung cancer.

The DNA for the CDR3 is TGTGCCAGTAGTATAGAGGGTCGGCTAGCGGGGGGACCTAGCACAGATACGCAGTATTTT. It codes for CASSIEGRLAGGPSTDTQYF. The chain carries TRBV19 and TRBJ2-3; 11 nucleotides line up with TRBD2. The length of the CDR3 is 20 residues. The V segment lost 0 bases and the J segment 0 bases; nucleotides outside the gene matches: 11. CDR1 LNHDA and CDR2 SQIVND come from the germline V gene (reference sequence).